The clone carrying this T cell receptor beta chain appeared a few times. Its target is unknown. Full-length variable regions came from constant-region reverse primers plus semi-nested Nested Universal Primer A PCR. TCRdb re-called the 5' RACE reads with MiXCR, one entry per CDR3 protein. Of tens of thousands of distinct CDR3 sequences detected, approximately 17% appear once; the ten largest clones hold 2.8%. Study-wide results and caveats: The TCR gene usage of tumor memory CD4+ T cells clustered together with blood and lymph node memory CD4+ cells and with lymph node naive CD4+ cells. The larger cohort examined one V-J beta rearrangement, not whole repertoires.

V shed 0 bases and J shed 4 bases, with 13 bases lying between them. This CDR3 contains 16 residues. The sequencing input was naive CD4+ T cells sorted from a lymph node. Regarding subset: naive CD4+ T cells, CD4+CD45RA+CD25-. The TCR was taken from a female donor with breast cancer. The rearrangement links TRBV12-3 or TRBV12-4 to TRBJ2-4, with unresolved D. CDR3 bases: TGTGCCAGCAGTTTAGCGCCAGGCACCCTTAAAAACATTCAGTACTTC. Protein: CASSLAPGTLKNIQYF.